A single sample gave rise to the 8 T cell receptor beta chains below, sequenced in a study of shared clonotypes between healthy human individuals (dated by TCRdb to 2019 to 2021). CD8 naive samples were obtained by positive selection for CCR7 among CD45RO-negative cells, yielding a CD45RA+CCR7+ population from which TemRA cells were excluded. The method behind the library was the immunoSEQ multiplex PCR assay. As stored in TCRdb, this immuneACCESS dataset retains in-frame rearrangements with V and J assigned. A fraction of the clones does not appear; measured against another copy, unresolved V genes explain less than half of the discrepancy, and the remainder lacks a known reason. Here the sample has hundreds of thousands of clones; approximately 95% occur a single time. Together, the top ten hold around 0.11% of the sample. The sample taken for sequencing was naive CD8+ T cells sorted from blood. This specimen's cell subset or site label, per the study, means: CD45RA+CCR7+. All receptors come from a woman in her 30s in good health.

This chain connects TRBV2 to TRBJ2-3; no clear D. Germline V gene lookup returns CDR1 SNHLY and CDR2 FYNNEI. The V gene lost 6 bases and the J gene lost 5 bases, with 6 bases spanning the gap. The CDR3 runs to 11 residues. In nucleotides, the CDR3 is TGTGCCAGCAGCCCTCTAGATACGCAGTATTTT. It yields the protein CASSPLDTQYF.

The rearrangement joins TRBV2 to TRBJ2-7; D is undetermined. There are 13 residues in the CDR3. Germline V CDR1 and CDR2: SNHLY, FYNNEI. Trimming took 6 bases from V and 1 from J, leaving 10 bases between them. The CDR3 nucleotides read TGTGCCAGCAGACCTGCCCCATCCTACGAGCAGTACTTC. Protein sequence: CASRPAPSYEQYF.

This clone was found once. CDR3 region: CASSLGDRGHNEQFF. CDR3 DNA sequence: TGTGCCAGCAGCTTAGGGGACAGGGGGCATAATGAGCAGTTCTTC. The chain has TRBV7-8 and TRBJ2-1; 12 positions match TRBD1. With 1 base clipped from V and 7 bases from J, the junction kept 2 bases outside the gene matches. CDR3 length: 15 amino acids. The germline V gene has CDR1 SGHVS and CDR2 FQNEAQ.

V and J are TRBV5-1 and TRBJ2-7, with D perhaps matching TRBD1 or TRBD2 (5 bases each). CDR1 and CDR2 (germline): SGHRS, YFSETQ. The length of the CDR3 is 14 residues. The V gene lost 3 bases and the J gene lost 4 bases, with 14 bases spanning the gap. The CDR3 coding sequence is TGCGCCAGCAGCTCTGAGGGGCTTCAGTACGAGCAGTACTTC. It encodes CASSSEGLQYEQYF. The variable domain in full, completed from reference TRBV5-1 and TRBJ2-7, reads KAGVTQTPRYLIKTRGQQVTLSCSPISGHRSVSWYQQTPGQGLQFLFEYFSETQRNKGNFPGRFSGRQFSNSRSEMNVSTLELGDSALYLCASSSEGLQYEQYFGPGTRLTVT.

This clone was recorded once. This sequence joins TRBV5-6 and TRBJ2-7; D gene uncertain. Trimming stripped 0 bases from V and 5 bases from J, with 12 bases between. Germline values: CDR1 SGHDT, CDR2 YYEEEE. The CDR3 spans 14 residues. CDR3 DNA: TGTGCCAGCAGCTTGGCCTCGGAGCTCCACGAGCAGTACTTC. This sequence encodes CASSLASELHEQYF.

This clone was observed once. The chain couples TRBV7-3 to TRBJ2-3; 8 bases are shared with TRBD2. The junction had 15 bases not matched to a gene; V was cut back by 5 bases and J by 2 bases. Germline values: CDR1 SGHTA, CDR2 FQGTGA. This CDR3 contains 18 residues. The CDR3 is CASSQDPLTSEHTDTQYF. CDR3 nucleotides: TGTGCCAGCAGCCAGGACCCTTTGACTAGCGAGCACACAGATACGCAGTATTTT.

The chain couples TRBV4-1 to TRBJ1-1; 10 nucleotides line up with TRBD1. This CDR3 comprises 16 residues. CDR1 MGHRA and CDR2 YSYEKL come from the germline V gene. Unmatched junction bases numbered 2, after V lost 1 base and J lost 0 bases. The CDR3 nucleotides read TGCGCCAGCAGCCAAGTGGGACAGGGGATGAACACTGAAGCTTTCTTT. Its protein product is CASSQVGQGMNTEAFF.

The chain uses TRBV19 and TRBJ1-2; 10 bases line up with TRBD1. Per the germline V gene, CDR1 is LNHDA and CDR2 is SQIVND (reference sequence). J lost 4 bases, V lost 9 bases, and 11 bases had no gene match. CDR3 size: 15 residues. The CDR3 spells CASYERGQGRYGYTF. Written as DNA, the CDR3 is TGTGCCAGCTACGAGCGGGGACAGGGGCGCTATGGCTACACCTTC. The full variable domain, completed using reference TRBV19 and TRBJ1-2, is DGGITQSPKYLFRKEGQNVTLSCEQNLNHDAMYWYRQDPGQGLRLIYYSQIVNDFQKGDIAEGYSVSREKKESFPLTVTSAQKNPTAFYLCASYERGQGRYGYTFGSGTRLTVV.